The rows below give T cell receptor beta chains drawn from one sample of a study of early T cells in non-severe SARS-CoV-2 infection. A single record per CDR3 protein comes from TCRdb applying MiXCR to the 5' RACE reads. The data show tens of thousands of distinct CDR3 sequences, roughly a tenth seen once. This sample comprised whole blood, obtained at baseline. These receptors came from an adult who was a healthcare worker with PCR-confirmed SARS-CoV-2 infection or an uninfected control (not recorded which). Each CDR3 is given with its conserved first and last residue. D genes are given only for firm matches. Clone size is given for some rows only: seen once, a few or many times, or a class if the clone is expanded.

14 . few TRBJ2-7 TRBV10-3 CAISESGTVYEQYF TGTGCCATCAGTGAGTCAGGGACGGTCTACGAGCAGTACTTC
12 . . TRBJ2-1 TRBV12-3/TRBV12-4 CASSRLYNEQFF TGTGCCAGCAGCCGCCTCTACAATGAGCAGTTCTTC
18 TRBD1 many TRBJ1-2 TRBV6-5 CASSYSFPPGQFHYGYTF TGTGCCAGCAGTTACTCGTTCCCGCCGGGACAGTTTCACTATGGCTACACCTTC
16 . . TRBJ2-2 TRBV4-1 CASSQEVAENTGELFF TGCGCCAGCAGCCAAGAGGTAGCGGAGAACACCGGGGAGCTGTTTTTT
16 TRBD2 many TRBJ2-3 TRBV4-2 CASSQRLAGEVDTQYF TGTGCCAGCAGCCAGAGACTAGCGGGGGAGGTAGATACGCAGTATTTT
12 . many TRBJ2-5 TRBV6-2/TRBV6-3 CASSYSSRTQYF TGTGCCAGCAGTTACAGCAGCCGGACCCAGTACTTC
15 TRBD1 many TRBJ1-3 TRBV5-5 CASSGTGGTGNTIYF TGTGCCAGCAGCGGAACAGGGGGGACTGGAAACACCATATATTTT
16 . many TRBJ1-4 TRBV5-1 CASSYLPTAEGEKLFF TGCGCCAGCAGCTACCTCCCGACGGCCGAAGGTGAAAAACTGTTTTTT
14 . . TRBJ1-1 TRBV12-3/TRBV12-4 CASSLGAGRTEAFF TGTGCCAGCAGTTTAGGCGCAGGGAGAACTGAAGCTTTCTTT
17 TRBD2 many TRBJ2-6 TRBV3-1 CASSQDLSGAGANVLTF TGTGCCAGCAGCCAAGATCTTAGCGGGGCTGGGGCCAACGTCCTGACTTTC
14 TRBD2 . TRBJ2-7 TRBV20-1 CSAREGLESAEQYF TGCAGTGCTAGAGAAGGACTAGAATCGGCCGAGCAGTACTTC
15 . many TRBJ2-4 TRBV19 CASIGRSGAKNIQYF TGTGCCAGTATTGGTCGGAGCGGCGCCAAAAACATTCAGTACTTC
16 TRBD1 few TRBJ1-6 TRBV10-3 CAISESRTGNNSPLHF TGTGCCATCAGTGAGTCGAGGACAGGGAATAATTCACCCCTCCACTTT
14 . many TRBJ2-3 TRBV2 CASSILRSTDTQYF TGTGCCAGCAGTATACTTCGTAGCACAGATACGCAGTATTTT
15 TRBD1 . TRBJ1-2 TRBV16 CASSLRQGSGMGYTF TGTGCCAGCAGCCTACGACAGGGCTCCGGAATGGGCTACACCTTC
14 TRBD1 few TRBJ1-1 TRBV7-3 CASSQTGGTSEAFF TGTGCCAGCAGCCAGACAGGGGGCACCTCTGAAGCTTTCTTT
13 . many TRBJ2-1 TRBV4-2 CASSQRRENEQFF TGTGCCAGCAGCCAGCGTCGGGAGAATGAGCAGTTCTTC
16 . . TRBJ1-1 TRBV9 CASTALRPQGNTEAFF TGTGCCAGCACCGCATTACGTCCACAGGGAAACACTGAAGCTTTCTTT
15 TRBD2 many TRBJ2-7 TRBV4-3 CASSRELAGGHEQYF TGCGCCAGCAGCCGGGAACTAGCGGGGGGGCACGAGCAGTACTTC
13 TRBD1 . TRBJ1-2 TRBV5-1 CASRSGTGDGYTF TGCGCCAGCCGTTCCGGGACAGGGGACGGCTACACCTTC
13 TRBD1 few TRBJ2-3 TRBV30 CAWGTRDSYTQYF TGTGCCTGGGGTACAAGGGACAGCTATACGCAGTATTTT
14 . . TRBJ1-5 TRBV2 CASNSDGSNQPQHF TGTGCCAGCAATTCGGACGGTAGCAATCAGCCCCAGCATTTT
12 TRBD1 . TRBJ1-2 TRBV2 CASRDRRYGYTF TGTGCCAGCAGGGACAGGCGATATGGCTACACCTTC
13 . . TRBJ2-3 TRBV6-5 CASRAPGGDTQYF TGTGCCAGCAGGGCCCCCGGGGGAGATACGCAGTATTTT
18 TRBD2 . TRBJ2-3 TRBV5-4 CASSHGLAAITSTDTQYF TGTGCCAGCAGTCATGGACTAGCGGCTATAACTAGCACAGATACGCAGTATTTT
14 . many TRBJ1-4 TRBV21-1 CASSNYATNEKLFF TGTGCCAGCAGCAACTACGCAACTAATGAAAAACTGTTTTTT
15 . . TRBJ1-3 TRBV10-3 CAIRTPEISGNTIYF TGTGCCATCAGGACCCCGGAGATCTCTGGAAACACCATATATTTT
14 . many TRBJ1-6 TRBV30 CAWSALVGDSPLHF TGTGCCTGGAGCGCCCTGGTGGGAGATTCACCCCTCCACTTT
11 . many TRBJ2-1 TRBV24-1 CATSRGHEQFF TGTGCCACCAGCAGGGGTCATGAGCAGTTCTTC
13 . . TRBJ1-6 TRBV10-2 CASSEFGNSPLHF TGCGCCAGCAGTGAATTCGGAAATTCACCCCTCCACTTT
17 TRBD2 many TRBJ2-1 TRBV7-2 CASSLASGGGTYNEQFF TGTGCCAGCAGCTTAGCTAGCGGGGGAGGGACCTACAATGAGCAGTTCTTC
14 . few TRBJ2-4 TRBV12-3/TRBV12-4 CASSFTEFKNIQYF TGTGCCAGCAGTTTCACGGAGTTCAAAAACATTCAGTACTTC
16 . many TRBJ2-3 TRBV2 CASSEVRAGSADTQYF TGTGCCAGCAGTGAAGTGAGGGCAGGTTCGGCGGATACGCAGTATTTT
15 TRBD1 few TRBJ1-3 TRBV18 CASSPNRGYGNTIYF TGTGCCAGCTCACCAAACAGGGGATATGGAAACACCATATATTTT
17 . many TRBJ2-7 TRBV7-9 CASSSPYGAISPYEQYF TGTGCCAGCAGCTCGCCCTACGGGGCCATTTCTCCCTACGAGCAGTACTTC
14 . few TRBJ1-1 TRBV11-2 CASSHRDQNTEAFF TGTGCCAGCAGCCACCGGGACCAAAACACTGAAGCTTTCTTT
15 . few TRBJ1-6 TRBV11-2 CASSQHWELQSPLHF TGTGCCAGCAGCCAACATTGGGAACTTCAGTCACCCCTCCACTTT
12 . many TRBJ2-4 TRBV20-1 CSAKDGGNIQYF TGCAGTGCAAAAGACGGGGGAAACATTCAGTACTTC
15 . . TRBJ1-2 TRBV19 CASKDSQLVNYGYTF TGTGCCAGTAAGGACAGCCAACTAGTCAACTATGGCTACACCTTC
15 . many TRBJ2-5 TRBV6-2/TRBV6-3 CASSWPGGLQETQYF TGTGCCAGCAGTTGGCCTGGCGGGCTGCAAGAGACCCAGTACTTC
14 . few TRBJ2-5 TRBV5-6 CASSLERLQETQYF TGTGCCAGCAGCTTGGAGCGCCTACAAGAGACCCAGTACTTC
14 . few TRBJ2-5 TRBV18 CASSARNRAETQYF TGTGCCAGCTCAGCGAGAAACAGGGCCGAGACCCAGTACTTC
15 TRBD2 few TRBJ2-3 TRBV10-3 CAISQRSGAGDTQYF TGTGCCATCAGCCAACGTAGCGGGGCTGGAGATACGCAGTATTTT
16 TRBD2 few TRBJ2-7 TRBV5-5 CASSARTSGVSYEQYF TGTGCCAGCAGCGCCAGAACTAGCGGGGTGTCCTACGAGCAGTACTTC
14 . . TRBJ1-4 TRBV6-6 CASSFPQEREKLFF TGTGCCAGCAGTTTCCCTCAGGAACGGGAAAAACTGTTTTTT
16 TRBD2 . TRBJ2-2 TRBV11-1 CASSLSLRGDTGELFF TGTGCCAGCAGCTTGAGCCTGCGGGGGGACACCGGGGAGCTGTTTTTT
15 . many TRBJ2-2 TRBV14 CASSSFGRNTGELFF TGTGCCAGCAGCTCTTTCGGACGGAACACCGGGGAGCTGTTTTTT
12 . few TRBJ2-3 TRBV12-3/TRBV12-4 CASRQQQGTQYF TGTGCCAGCAGACAACAGCAGGGCACGCAGTATTTT
16 TRBD1 few TRBJ2-1 TRBV11-2 CASSLGGGRVRDEQFF TGTGCCAGCAGCTTAGGAGGGGGCCGGGTTCGGGATGAGCAGTTCTTC
13 . . TRBJ2-7 TRBV29-1 CSVALRGAYEQYF TGCAGCGTTGCCTTAAGGGGGGCCTACGAGCAGTACTTC
11 . . TRBJ2-1 TRBV6-1 CASSPGNEQFF TGTGCCAGCAGTCCAGGGAATGAGCAGTTCTTC
13 . few TRBJ2-3 TRBV6-5 CASRPGSTDTQYF TGTGCCAGCAGGCCAGGGAGCACAGATACGCAGTATTTT